These 10 T cell receptor beta chains were sequenced from one sample in a study of cytomegalovirus exposure and HLA in healthy donors. Primers: 60 Vbeta forward and 13 Jbeta reverse. Assay used: immunoSEQ multiplex PCR; TCRdb lists only in-frame clones, some missing. Of about 220,000 clones listed, less than 85% are singletons. The sequenced sample consisted of PBMCs. These receptors originate from a man aged 18 to 30 in good health and CMV-seronegative.

The rearrangement links TRBV30 to TRBJ1-4; maybe TRBD1 (5 bases). The V gene's germline CDR1 is GTSNPN and CDR2 SVGIG (reference sequence). V lost 2 bases and J 8 bases, leaving 15 bases between the germline ends. The CDR3 spans 14 residues. As DNA, the CDR3 is TGTGCCTGGAGTAGGGCAGGGAATCAAGAAAAACTGTTTTTT. Translating gives CAWSRAGNQEKLFF.

In its sample, this clone was seen a few times. One end of the junction does not line up with germline, which may come from a read error. The chain uses TRBV7-7 and TRBJ1-4; D perhaps matches TRBD1 (6 bases). Germline lookup yields CDR1 SSHAT and CDR2 FNYEAQ (reference sequence). The CDR3 is 15 residues long. CDR3 protein: CASSLSGTPFEKLFF. CDR3 nucleotide sequence: TGTGCTAGCAGCTTGTCCGGGACACCCTTTGAAAAACTGTTTTTT.

The rearrangement joins TRBV4-2 to TRBJ2-3; 11 positions match TRBD2. The CDR3 sequence is 16 residues long. J was trimmed by 4 bases and V by 0 bases; bases with no gene match: 3. CDR1 LGHNA and CDR2 YNFKEQ come from the germline V gene. CDR3 region: CASSQELAGVADTQYF. As DNA, the CDR3 is TGTGCCAGCAGCCAAGAACTAGCGGGAGTAGCAGATACGCAGTATTTT.

V is TRBV30 and J is TRBJ2-7; a weak D match, TRBD1 (5 bases). This CDR3 contains 14 residues. V shed 1 base and J shed 2 bases, with 12 bases lying between them. Per the germline V gene, CDR1 is GTSNPN and CDR2 is SVGIG (reference sequence). The DNA of the CDR3 is TGTGCCTGGAGTGGTAGCAGGGCGACCTACGAGCAGTACTTC. This gives the protein CAWSGSRATYEQYF. Combining the CDR3 with reference TRBV30 and TRBJ2-7 gives the whole variable domain SQTIHQWPATLVQPVGSPLSLECTVEGTSNPNLYWYRQAAGRGLQLLFYSVGIGQISSEVPQNLSASRPQDRQFILSSKKLLLSDSGFYLCAWSGSRATYEQYFGPGTRLTVT.

The chain carries TRBV5-1 and TRBJ2-7; 7 nucleotides match TRBD2. This CDR3 has 18 amino acids. V was pared by 0 bases and J by 4 bases, with 16 bases of the junction left unmatched. CDR1 SGHRS and CDR2 YFSETQ come from the germline V gene. The CDR3 protein is CASSLDPGAAGSRYEQYF. In nucleotides, the CDR3 is TGCGCCAGCAGCTTGGATCCGGGAGCAGCGGGATCAAGGTACGAGCAGTACTTC.

The chain joins TRBV2 to TRBJ1-3; TRBD1 matches at 10 bases. Germline-derived CDR1 and CDR2 are SNHLY and FYNNEI. J was trimmed by 2 bases and V by 6 bases; bases with no gene match: 4. This CDR3 has 15 residues. This chain's CDR3 is CASRDRGPTGNTIYF. Here the CDR3 DNA reads TGTGCCAGCAGAGACAGGGGGCCCACTGGAAACACCATATATTTT.

The rearrangement joins TRBV7-9 to TRBJ2-7; TRBD2 agrees at 12 bases. This CDR3 has 15 amino acids. Per germline, CDR1 SEHNR and CDR2 FQNEAQ (reference sequence). Trimming cost V 5 bases and J 3 bases; bases outside gene matches: 5. The CDR3 region is CASSVGTSGYYEQYF. The CDR3 DNA sequence: TGTGCCAGCAGCGTCGGGACTAGCGGGTACTACGAGCAGTACTTC.

The chain uses TRBV5-1 and TRBJ2-1, with TRBD2 matching 7 bases. This CDR3 spans 16 amino acids. Germline loops: CDR1 SGHRS, CDR2 YFSETQ. The V segment lost 4 bases and the J segment 3 bases; nucleotides outside the gene matches: 10. The CDR3 protein is CASSGRATGGYNEQFF. The CDR3 nucleotides are TGCGCCAGCAGCGGGAGGGCAACGGGGGGCTACAATGAGCAGTTCTTC.

V gene TRBV6-1 combines with J gene TRBJ2-7, with D possibly matching TRBD2 (5 bases). V lost 3 bases to trimming and J lost 3 bases, with 15 bases between them. Germline CDR1 is MNHNS and CDR2 is SASEGT. This CDR3 contains 15 residues. The CDR3 reads CASSEEALRYYEQYF. CDR3 DNA: TGTGCCAGCAGTGAGGAGGCCCTTCGATACTACGAGCAGTACTTC.

The chain uses TRBV11-2 and TRBJ2-7, with D tentatively TRBD2 (7 bases). Trimming removed 5 bases at V and 2 bases at J, with 16 bases between. The CDR3 extends over 15 amino acids. Germline values: CDR1 SGHAT, CDR2 FQNNGV. The CDR3 DNA is TGTGCCAGCAGCATAGGGACAAGCGGGACCTACGAGCAGTACTTC. Protein product: CASSIGTSGTYEQYF.